The sequence of this T cell receptor beta chain was determined in a study of T cells after yellow fever vaccination. Study context: Those fractions that held only low numbers of cells were prepared using the SMART-Seq v4 Ultra Low Input RNA kit.

TCRdb reanalysed the 5' RACE reads using MiXCR and keeps one entry per CDR3 protein. The table shows hundreds of thousands of distinct CDR3 sequences, with around 4% occurring only once. The table lists this clonotype with many counts. The CDR3 length is 14 residues. Trimming took off 6 bases at V and 2 bases at J, with 12 bases between the two ends. Germline loops: CDR1 MNHEY, CDR2 SVGEGT. This TCR was recovered from a man between 18 and 35 years old who received the YFV17D yellow fever vaccine. Sequenced here: PBMCs, sampled on the day of the yellow fever booster vaccination. V usage is TRBV6-2 or TRBV6-3 and J usage is TRBJ2-3; D is perhaps TRBD2 (6 bases). The CDR3 nucleotides read TGTGCCAGCAGCCGCGGCGGGGACACAGATACGCAGTATTTT. It codes for CASSRGGDTDTQYF.